The clone carrying this T cell receptor beta chain was picked up one time. Its matching antigen is unknown. The CDR3 is 14 amino acids. Trimming shortened V by 2 bases and J by 1 base, and 9 bases separated the two germline ends. Germline CDR1 reads SGHRS; CDR2 reads YFSETQ. The sample is drawn from a study of cytomegalovirus exposure and HLA in healthy donors. Points from the study as a whole: Researchers reported that three CMV-associated chains were confirmed in vitro as CMV antigen-specific. TCR association rates varied by HLA locus in a later analysis, with DRB1 highest and HLA-C lowest. The study designated 160 or so TCR beta chains cytomegalovirus-associated.

The PCR was carried out with 60 Vbeta primers and 13 Jbeta primers. TCRdb's table, derived via immunoSEQ multiplex PCR, lists solely in-frame clones and lacks some. Of some 270,000 clones listed, approximately 80% were seen once; the top ten hold roughly 0.31%. The rearrangement links TRBV5-1 to TRBJ1-1; D remains ambiguous. The sample consisted of PBMCs. The clonotype was recovered from a girl aged 2-15 years in good health and CMV-seronegative. The CDR3 DNA reads as TGCGCCAGCAGCTTCCTCGAGCAGAACACTGAAGCTTTCTTT. This translates into CASSFLEQNTEAFF.